These 29 T cell receptor beta chains came from one sample sequenced in a study of cytomegalovirus exposure and HLA in healthy donors (dated by TCRdb to the late 2010s). The method behind the library was the immunoSEQ multiplex PCR assay. The multiplex PCR relied on a mix of 60 forward primers for TCR Vbeta segments and 13 reverse primers for TCR Jbeta segments. Imported from immuneACCESS, the table was reduced by TCRdb to in-frame sequences with V and J called. These copies leave out some clones; in studies compared against another copy, an unresolved V gene accounts for under half, and the cause of the remainder is not known. This sample lists about 170,000 clones; 75% to 90% were detected once. Roughly 4.7% of the sample is taken by the ten largest. Sequenced material: PBMCs. Every receptor here comes from a woman aged 45-65 years in good health and CMV-seropositive.

This chain uses TRBV2 with TRBJ1-2, with 7 bases identical to TRBD1. V shed 2 bases and J 3 bases; nucleotides not matched to a gene: 6. Per the germline V gene, CDR1 is SNHLY and CDR2 is FYNNEI. The CDR3 is made up of 15 amino acids. The CDR3 loop reads CASSEFGQGDYGYTF. The CDR3 bases are TGTGCCAGCAGTGAATTTGGTCAGGGGGACTATGGCTACACCTTC.

The rearrangement joins TRBV18 to TRBJ2-2; 8 bases map to TRBD2. The germline V gene has CDR1 KGHSH and CDR2 LQKENI. Trimming cost V 3 bases and J 3 bases; bases outside gene matches: 6. The CDR3 sequence is 16 residues long. CDR3 sequence: CASSPRVSGDTGELFF. The CDR3 nucleotides read TGTGCCAGCTCACCGCGGGTTAGCGGGGACACCGGGGAGCTGTTTTTT.

The chain joins TRBV5-1 to TRBJ2-5, with a tentative D call TRBD1 (6 bases). The CDR3 extends over 19 amino acids. Trimming took off 0 bases at V and 4 bases at J, with 25 bases between the two ends. The V gene's germline CDR1 is SGHRS and CDR2 YFSETQ. CDR3 residues: CASSLAGLGGQRGGETQYF. For the CDR3, the DNA is TGCGCCAGCAGCTTGGCCGGCTTGGGCGGACAGCGAGGGGGAGAGACCCAGTACTTC.

To note about this clone: Germline and junction disagree at one end, which may indicate a read error. CDR3 DNA: TGTGCCAGCAAACTAGCGGAGAGCACAGATGCGCAGTATTTT. Protein product: CASKLAESTDAQYF. The chain joins TRBV6-4 to TRBJ2-3; 8 bases fit TRBD2. The CDR3 length is 14 residues. Germline loops: CDR1 MRHNA, CDR2 SNTAGT.

V gene TRBV11-3 combines with J gene TRBJ2-2; 9 positions match TRBD1. V lost 5 bases and J lost 3; bases outside the gene matches: 4. CDR3 length: 15 residues. Germline CDR1 reads SGHNT; CDR2 reads YENEEA. The CDR3 loop reads CASSPRDRDTGELFF. CDR3 nucleotide sequence: TGTGCCAGCAGCCCTCGGGACAGGGACACCGGGGAGCTGTTTTTT.

The rearrangement uses TRBV7-9 and TRBJ1-1; a weak D match, TRBD1 (5 bases). V was trimmed by 2 bases and J by 5 bases, leaving 15 bases between them. The germline CDR1 and CDR2 sequences are SEHNR and FQNEAQ (reference sequence). The CDR3 has 15 residues. The CDR3 coding sequence is TGTGCCAGCAGCTTAAGGGGCCAGGAAGTGACTGAAGCTTTCTTT. Residues: CASSLRGQEVTEAFF.

The V call is TRBV7-9, the J call TRBJ1-1; a weak D match, TRBD1 (6 bases). Germline CDR1 reads SEHNR; CDR2 reads FQNEAQ (reference sequence). The germline V and J ends were trimmed by 5 bases and 1 base, with 14 bases remaining between them. The CDR3 is 15 amino acids. The CDR3 here is CASSPRQAPNTEAFF. Here the CDR3 DNA reads TGTGCCAGCAGCCCCCGACAGGCGCCGAACACTGAAGCTTTCTTT. Full variable domain (rest looked up from reference TRBV7-9 and TRBJ1-1): DTGVSQNPRHKITKRGQNVTFRCDPISEHNRLYWYRQTLGQGPEFLTYFQNEAQLEKSRLLSDRFSAERPKGSFSTLEIQRTEQGDSAMYLCASSPRQAPNTEAFFGQGTRLTVV.

The genes are TRBV6-1 and TRBJ1-2, with D tentatively TRBD1 (6 bases). V lost 4 bases and J lost 5, with 14 bases in between. Germline V CDR1 and CDR2: MNHNS, SASEGT. CDR3 length equals 14 residues. CDR3: CASSVGVRGYGYTF. As DNA, the CDR3 is TGTGCCAGCAGTGTTGGCGTAAGGGGGTATGGCTACACCTTC.

The chain has TRBV19 and TRBJ1-2, with D possibly being TRBD1 (6 bases). Germline assignment: CDR1 LNHDA and CDR2 SQIVND (reference sequence). The V end was cut by 7 bases, the J end by 8 bases, with 23 bases between. CDR3 length equals 15 residues. This chain's CDR3 is CASTQGTALGGGYTF. For the CDR3, the DNA is TGTGCCAGTACCCAGGGGACCGCGCTAGGAGGCGGCTACACCTTC.

The rearrangement links TRBV5-4 to TRBJ2-7; TRBD1 matches at 8 bases. V was clipped by 4 bases and J by 2 bases; unmatched bases: 5. CDR1 is SGHNT and CDR2 is YYREEE in the germline V gene (reference sequence). The CDR3 contains 14 residues. Here the CDR3 DNA reads TGTGCCAGCAGCCCACAGGGGGACCCCTACGAGCAGTACTTC. Translation gives CASSPQGDPYEQYF.

The chain recombines TRBV2 with TRBJ2-1; 13 bases align to TRBD2. Germline lookup yields CDR1 SNHLY and CDR2 FYNNEI. The CDR3 has 14 amino acids. The V gene end was trimmed by 10 bases and the J gene end by 6 bases; junction bases not matched to a gene: 6. DNA for the CDR3: TGTGCCACCACTAGCGGGAGGGGAGGCAATGAGCAGTTCTTC. Translation gives CATTSGRGGNEQFF.

The chain carries TRBV7-9 and TRBJ2-5; 9 nucleotides line up with TRBD2. This CDR3 has 14 amino acids. Trimming at V came to 4 bases and at J to 1 base, leaving 1 base not matched to a gene. Per germline, CDR1 SEHNR and CDR2 FQNEAQ (reference sequence). CDR3 in amino acids: CASSSTSGQETQYF. DNA for the CDR3: TGTGCCAGCAGCTCGACTAGCGGCCAAGAGACCCAGTACTTC.

V usage is TRBV4-2 and J usage is TRBJ2-7, with 15 bases fitting TRBD2. The length of the CDR3 is 19 residues. Looked up from germline, CDR1 is LGHNA and CDR2 is YNFKEQ. Trimming cost V 2 bases and J 6 bases; bases outside gene matches: 14. The CDR3 DNA follows: TGTGCCAGCAGCCAAAGGACTAGCGGGGGGGCTGTGATTCCCTCCGAGCAGTACTTC. Protein: CASSQRTSGGAVIPSEQYF.

This clone was seen once. This sequence joins TRBV18 and TRBJ1-3, with TRBD1 matching 7 bases. With V trimmed by 6 bases and J by 1 base, 0 bases remained unmatched. Germline V gene sequence: CDR1 KGHSH, CDR2 LQKENI. The CDR3 consists of 13 residues. CDR3 sequence reads: CASSTGSGNTIYF. In DNA, the CDR3 is TGTGCCAGCTCGACAGGGTCTGGAAACACCATATATTTT.

The chain joins TRBV2 to TRBJ1-3; D gene uncertain. CDR1 and CDR2 from the germline V gene are SNHLY and FYNNEI. V lost 5 bases to trimming and J lost 0 bases, with 5 bases between them. The CDR3 runs 13 residues. CDR3 loop: CASSFGSGNTIYF. In DNA, the CDR3 is TGTGCCAGCAGTTTCGGCTCTGGAAACACCATATATTTT.

About this clone itself: At one of its ends the junction is not consistent with the germline gene, which may arise from a read error. The rearrangement uses TRBV5-4 and TRBJ2-3; maybe TRBD1 (6 bases). CDR3 size: 14 residues. Germline assignment: CDR1 SGHNT and CDR2 YYREEE (reference sequence). CDR3 coding DNA: TGTGCCAGCAGCTTGGACAGGGCCACAGATGCGCAGTATTTT. Amino acid sequence: CASSLDRATDAQYF. The full variable domain, its missing parts supplied by reference TRBV5-4 and TRBJ2-3, is ETGVTQSPTHLIKTRGQQVTLRCSSQSGHNTVSWYQQALGQGPQFIFQYYREEENGRGNFPPRFSGLQFPNYSSELNVNALELDDSALYLCASSLDRATDAQYFGPGTRLTVL.

The chain links TRBV19 to TRBJ1-2; 7 bases map to TRBD1. Germline V gives CDR1 LNHDA, CDR2 SQIVND (reference sequence). Trimming took 5 bases from V and 8 from J; bases not matched to a gene: 11. The CDR3 length is 14 residues. The CDR3 nucleotides read TGTGCCAGTAGTTCACCACAGGGGTGGCGCGGCTACACCTTC. Protein product: CASSSPQGWRGYTF.

The gene calls are TRBV10-2 and TRBJ2-5; 14 nucleotides agree with TRBD2. Trimming at V came to 6 bases and at J to 4 bases, leaving 4 bases not matched to a gene. In germline, CDR1 is WSHSY, CDR2 SAAADI. The CDR3 runs to 15 residues. CDR3 residues: CASRGTSGSGETQYF. CDR3 nucleotides: TGCGCCAGCAGGGGGACTAGCGGGAGCGGAGAGACCCAGTACTTC.

The gene calls are TRBV14 and TRBJ2-1, with 8 bases lining up with TRBD2. CDR1 is SGHDN, CDR2 FVKESK, per germline. There are 15 residues in the CDR3. The ends lost 4 bases at V and 4 bases at J; junction bases unmatched: 6. The CDR3 loop reads CASSLMLAGYNEQFF. For the CDR3, the DNA is TGTGCCAGCAGCCTCATGCTAGCGGGTTACAATGAGCAGTTCTTC.

V gene TRBV10-3 combines with J gene TRBJ2-5; the match to TRBD1 covers 9 bases. V shed 4 bases and J 2 bases; nucleotides not matched to a gene: 2. Germline V CDR1 and CDR2: ENHRY, SYGVKD. The CDR3 loop spans 14 amino acids. The CDR3 sequence: CAISGGQGQETQYF. DNA of the CDR3: TGTGCCATCAGTGGGGGACAGGGACAAGAGACCCAGTACTTC.

The V gene is TRBV19, the J gene TRBJ1-2, with TRBD1 as a possible D gene (5 bases). Germline V lookup: CDR1 LNHDA, CDR2 SQIVND (reference sequence). The CDR3 length is 14 residues. Trimming shortened V by 5 bases and J by 7 bases, and 17 bases separated the two germline ends. The chain's CDR3 is CASSPHGGMGGYTF. CDR3 DNA: TGTGCCAGTAGTCCCCACGGGGGAATGGGTGGCTACACCTTC.

This clone was observed a single time. CDR3 in DNA: TGTGCCAGCAGTCCGAACAGGGGGCTGAATTCACCCCTCCACTTT. It yields the protein CASSPNRGLNSPLHF. This sequence joins TRBV6-1 and TRBJ1-6, with TRBD1 matching over 9 bases. V lost 5 bases to trimming and J lost 7 bases; unmatched junction nucleotides: 6. Germline CDR1 and CDR2: MNHNS and SASEGT. The CDR3 is 15 amino acids.

The chain is built from TRBV11-3 and TRBJ2-3; tentative D call: TRBD2 (6 bases). With 5 bases removed from V and 6 bases from J, the gap between germline ends came to 18 bases. The CDR3 is 15 residues long. Per the germline V gene, CDR1 is SGHNT and CDR2 is YENEEA. The CDR3 bases are TGTGCCAGCAGCCTAGGTGGAGCGGCGGGGGATACGCAGTATTTT. Protein sequence: CASSLGGAAGDTQYF. Supplemented by reference TRBV11-3 and TRBJ2-3, the full variable domain reads EAGVVQSPRYKIIEKKQPVAFWCNPISGHNTLYWYLQNLGQGPELLIRYENEEAVDDSQLPKDRFSAERLKGVDSTLKIQPAELGDSAVYLCASSLGGAAGDTQYFGPGTRLTVL.

The chain joins TRBV27 to TRBJ2-2, with D perhaps matching TRBD1 (6 bases). Germline V gives CDR1 MNHEY, CDR2 SMNVEV (reference sequence). The CDR3 is 13 residues long. The ends were cut back, 8 bases at V and 6 bases at J, with 13 bases in the middle. CDR3 protein: CASRIWGPGELFF. In nucleotides, the CDR3 is TGTGCCAGCCGTATCTGGGGGCCCGGGGAGCTGTTTTTT.

The chain recombines TRBV18 with TRBJ2-7; D possibly corresponds to TRBD1 (6 bases). CDR3 length equals 14 residues. Germline V CDR1 and CDR2: KGHSH, LQKENI. The V end was cut by 8 bases, the J end by 0 bases, with 14 bases between. CDR3 nucleotides: TGTGCCAGCCCAAGGACAGATAGCTCCTACGAGCAGTACTTC. This sequence encodes CASPRTDSSYEQYF.

The chain recombines TRBV9 with TRBJ2-3; maybe TRBD1 (8 bases). CDR3 length: 16 residues. Trimming removed 3 bases at V and 1 base at J, with 15 bases between. Germline CDR1 reads SGDLS; CDR2 reads YYNGEE. In nucleotides, the CDR3 is TGTGCCAGCAGCGCGACACAGGGGGGGCGCACAGATACGCAGTATTTT. Amino acids: CASSATQGGRTDTQYF.

The CDR3 nucleotides read TGTGCCAGCAAGGGGACACAAGCGAACACTGAAGCTTTCTTT. Translating it yields CASKGTQANTEAFF. The chain employs TRBV6-5 and TRBJ1-1, with TRBD1 as a possible D gene (6 bases). Germline V CDR1 and CDR2: MNHEY, SVGAGI. The CDR3 is 14 amino acids. V lost 7 bases to trimming and J lost 1 base, with 13 bases between them.

As to this clone: The sample contains more than one DNA sequence encoding this CDR3. V usage is TRBV5-1 and J usage is TRBJ1-5; TRBD1 is a possible D gene (6 bases). The length of the CDR3 is 13 residues. The V and J ends lost 4 bases and 3 bases respectively, with 8 bases between them. Germline-derived CDR1 and CDR2 are SGHRS and YFSETQ. The CDR3 sequence is CASSLGANQPQHF. CDR3 DNA: TGCGCCAGCAGCCTGGGGGCCAATCAGCCCCAGCATTTT.

The gene calls are TRBV28 and TRBJ2-7, with D tentatively TRBD1 (6 bases). The CDR3 has 13 amino acids. Looked up from germline, CDR1 is MDHEN and CDR2 is SYDVKM. Trimming took 7 bases from V and 2 from J, leaving 12 bases between them. CDR3 nucleotides: TGTGCCAGCACCCGGACAGAAGCCTACGAGCAGTACTTC. This translates into CASTRTEAYEQYF.